The next 13 T cell receptor beta chains were all read from a single sample in a study of blood T cell repertoires in COVID-19. Only in-frame clones appear in the TCRdb table, and some are missing; sequencing was by immunoSEQ multiplex PCR. The data hold approximately 170,000 clones, with around 81% observed a single time. Sequencing was performed on peripheral blood. The receptor source for this set is a woman at least 80 years old with COVID-19, enrolled during active disease.

The chain links TRBV9 to TRBJ1-2; 9 bases match TRBD1. With V trimmed by 4 bases and J by 5 bases, 9 bases remained unmatched. CDR1 SGDLS and CDR2 YYNGEE come from the germline V gene. The CDR3 has 15 residues. The CDR3 here is CASSTRQGGRYGYTF. CDR3 DNA: TGTGCCAGCAGCACCCGACAGGGGGGTAGGTATGGCTACACCTTC. Looking up the rest from reference TRBV9 and TRBJ1-2 gives the full variable domain: DSGVTQTPKHLITATGQRVTLRCSPRSGDLSVYWYQQSLDQGLQFLIQYYNGEERAKGNILERFSAQQFPDLHSELNLSSLELGDSALYFCASSTRQGGRYGYTFGSGTRLTVV.

V is TRBV19 and J is TRBJ1-6; TRBD1 matches 8 bases. The CDR3 is 14 residues long. Germline trimming cut 5 bases from V and 6 bases from J; bases unmatched to any gene: 3. Germline V gene lookup returns CDR1 LNHDA and CDR2 SQIVND (reference sequence). The CDR3 loop reads CASSEQGVNSPLHF. For the CDR3, the DNA is TGTGCCAGTAGTGAACAGGGGGTTAATTCACCCCTCCACTTT.

This clone was counted a single time. The chain has TRBV4-1 and TRBJ1-2; no definite D call. Trimming shortened V by 0 bases and J by 8 bases, and 7 bases separated the two germline ends. Germline CDR1 and CDR2: MGHRA and YSYEKL. This CDR3 has 12 amino acids. The CDR3 region is CASSQDTGGYTF. CDR3 DNA: TGCGCCAGCAGCCAAGATACGGGGGGCTACACCTTC.

This rearrangement joins TRBV6-6 to TRBJ2-5; TRBD1 is a possible D gene (5 bases). Germline lookup yields CDR1 MNHNY and CDR2 SVGAGI (reference sequence). V lost 7 bases and J 5 bases, leaving 20 bases between the germline ends. The CDR3 consists of 15 residues. CDR3: CASTPQALTVETQYF. The CDR3 DNA sequence: TGTGCCAGCACCCCACAGGCGTTAACCGTGGAGACCCAGTACTTC.

The rearrangement joins TRBV4-2 to TRBJ2-7, with 10 bases that match TRBD1. Trimming cost V 2 bases and J 13 bases; bases outside gene matches: 5. CDR1 is LGHNA, CDR2 YNFKEQ, per germline. This CDR3 is 12 amino acids long. The CDR3 loop reads CASSQPGQGRYF. CDR3 nucleotide sequence: TGTGCCAGCAGCCAACCGGGACAGGGGAGATACTTC.

The rearrangement links TRBV9 to TRBJ2-2; D unresolved. The CDR3 is made up of 14 amino acids. The germline V gene has CDR1 SGDLS and CDR2 YYNGEE. The ends were cut back, 0 bases at V and 9 bases at J, with 12 bases in the middle. CDR3 protein: CASSVAFANRELFF. The CDR3 DNA sequence: TGTGCCAGCAGCGTAGCTTTTGCGAACCGGGAGCTGTTTTTT.

The chain joins TRBV6-5 to TRBJ1-2, with 8 nucleotides matching TRBD1. This CDR3 contains 15 residues. The junction had 6 bases not matched to a gene; V was cut back by 6 bases and J by 0 bases. Germline CDR1 reads MNHEY; CDR2 reads SVGAGI. CDR3 DNA sequence: TGTGCCAGCAGGAGTAGCAGGGGGCCTAACTATGGCTACACCTTC. Amino acids: CASRSSRGPNYGYTF.

In its sample, this clone was seen once. This sequence joins TRBV5-1 and TRBJ2-1; D gene uncertain. V was pared by 2 bases and J by 10 bases, with 10 bases between. The CDR3 spans 12 residues. Germline CDR1 reads SGHRS; CDR2 reads YFSETQ. This chain's CDR3 is CASSLEMGEQFF. DNA for the CDR3: TGCGCCAGCAGCTTAGAGATGGGCGAGCAGTTCTTC.

The chain combines TRBV19 with TRBJ1-2, with D possibly matching TRBD1 (5 bases). V lost 7 bases and J lost 4, with 10 bases in between. The CDR3 runs to 12 residues. The germline V gene encodes CDR1 LNHDA and CDR2 SQIVND (reference sequence). CDR3 protein: CASTTDSYGYTF. The CDR3 nucleotides are TGTGCCAGTACCACAGACAGCTATGGCTACACCTTC.

Remarks on this clone: This sample also contains other DNA sequences that code for the same CDR3. The chain employs TRBV28 and TRBJ2-7, with D perhaps matching TRBD1 (5 bases). The CDR3 is 11 amino acids. V was shortened by 6 bases and J by 3 bases, with 6 bases between the two germline ends. Germline CDR1 reads MDHEN; CDR2 reads SYDVKM. DNA for the CDR3: TGTGCCAGCAGCCAGGGCTACGAGCAGTACTTC. Its protein is CASSQGYEQYF.

The chain recombines TRBV5-6 with TRBJ1-5; D not resolved. CDR3 length: 14 amino acids. Trimming cost V 0 bases and J 5 bases, with 9 bases left between them. CDR1 SGHDT and CDR2 YYEEEE come from the germline V gene. This chain's CDR3 is CASSLGASYQPQHF. The CDR3 DNA is TGTGCCAGCAGCTTGGGGGCCAGTTATCAGCCCCAGCATTTT.

The chain uses TRBV7-8 and TRBJ2-5, with TRBD2 as a possible D gene (6 bases). The germline V and J ends were trimmed by 5 bases and 5 bases, with 15 bases remaining between them. There are 14 residues in the CDR3. In germline, CDR1 is SGHVS, CDR2 FQNEAQ. CDR3: CASSPGTFGETQYF. The CDR3 DNA sequence: TGTGCCAGCAGCCCGGGGACTTTTGGGGAGACCCAGTACTTC.

V and J are TRBV6-5 and TRBJ2-3; D remains unclear. The CDR3 has 13 amino acids. Germline V gene data show CDR1 as MNHEY and CDR2 as SVGAGI. V lost 8 bases, J lost 6 bases, and 15 bases lay in between. Here the CDR3 reads CASSDTRLDTQYF. In DNA form, the CDR3 reads TGTGCCAGCTCAGACACCCGCCTGGATACGCAGTATTTT.